This T cell receptor (beta chain) was profiled in a study of cytomegalovirus exposure and HLA in healthy donors. Findings and caveats of the study: The records held CMV serostatus as the only immune exposure information. The study designated some 180 TCR beta chains cytomegalovirus-associated. About 87% or about 30% of the time was how often most TCR beta V segments were productive, according to an earlier analysis.

The CDR3 runs to 15 residues. The germline gives CDR1 SGHDN, CDR2 FVKESK. Trimming left V 3 bases short and J 4 bases short, with 15 bases between. It was with 60 Vbeta and 13 Jbeta primers that the PCR ran. Clones were read by immunoSEQ multiplex PCR, and TCRdb kept only the in-frame ones, dropping some. Counted here are 150,000 or so clones, roughly four fifths occurring once; the ten biggest clones make up around 6.2%. As regards this clone: Its target is unknown.

The chain carries TRBV14 and TRBJ1-2; D is perhaps TRBD1 (6 bases). Material for sequencing was PBMCs. The receptor was derived from a young man in good health and CMV-seropositive. Here the CDR3 reads CASSQSGAWAYGYTF. DNA for the CDR3: TGTGCCAGCAGCCAGTCAGGGGCCTGGGCCTATGGCTACACCTTC. Full variable domain (outside the CDR3, taken from reference TRBV14 and TRBJ1-2): EAGVTQFPSHSVIEKGQTVTLRCDPISGHDNLYWYRRVMGKEIKFLLHFVKESKQDESGMPNNRFLAERTGGTYSTLKVQPAELEDSGVYFCASSQSGAWAYGYTFGSGTRLTVV.